A selection of T cell receptor beta chains follows, all from one sample in a study of blood T cell repertoires in COVID-19. The data were produced by immunoSEQ multiplex PCR, yet TCRdb's version contains in-frame clones alone and is incomplete. The table shows about 34,000 clones, with around 91% occurring only once. The sample comprised peripheral blood. All receptors come from an elderly man with acute or convalescent COVID-19. The CDR3 runs from the conserved cysteine through the conserved F or W. The D gene is left open where the match is weak. Clone size is shown for a subset of rows, as once, few, many or a class of expanded clone.

j_call clone_size v_call d_call cdr3_nt cdr3_aa
TRBJ2-7 . TRBV7-2 TRBD2 TGTGCCAGCAGCTCTGATAGCGGGGGGAAACTCTACGAGCAGTACTTC CASSSDSGGKLYEQYF
TRBJ1-5 . TRBV7-9 . TGTGCCAGCAGCAGCGGGCAGATAGTCAATCAGCCCCAGCATTTT CASSSGQIVNQPQHF
TRBJ1-5 . TRBV5-1 . TGCGCCAGCAGCTTGGGCCAGGGGAGTCAGCCCCAGCATTTT CASSLGQGSQPQHF
TRBJ2-1 . TRBV10-3 TRBD2 TGTGCCATCAGTGAGTCCAGCGGGGGCCCTCGGTTCTTC CAISESSGGPRFF
TRBJ2-7 . TRBV6-2/TRBV6-3 . TGTGCCAGCAGCTATGGGACTTTGCGAGAGCAGTACTTC CASSYGTLREQYF
TRBJ1-1 . TRBV6-5 TRBD1 TGTGCCAGCAAACAGGGGGTGAACACTGAAGCTTTCTTT CASKQGVNTEAFF
TRBJ2-5 . TRBV11-2 . TGTGCCAGCAGCTCCCCGCCAACAGGGTACCAAGAGACCCAGTACTTC CASSSPPTGYQETQYF
TRBJ1-1 . TRBV29-1 . TGCAGCGTCGTGGACAGAAAAAACACTGAAGCTTTCTTT CSVVDRKNTEAFF
TRBJ2-2 . TRBV7-9 TRBD1 TGTGCCAGAGCCCCCCAGGGGGCCGGCACCGGGGAGCTGTTTTTT CARAPQGAGTGELFF
TRBJ1-2 few TRBV27 TRBD1 TGTGCCAGCAGCCAGGACAGGGCTTATGGCTACACCTTC CASSQDRAYGYTF
TRBJ2-2 . TRBV6-6 . TGTGCCAGCAGTTACCGTCAGCGCACCGGGGAGCTGTTTTTT CASSYRQRTGELFF
TRBJ1-5 . TRBV19 . TGTGCCAGTAAGGCGCGAGGAAGCAATCAGCCCCAGCATTTT CASKARGSNQPQHF
TRBJ1-3 . TRBV27 . TGTGCCAGCAGTTTGAGGGCTAGTGGAAACACCATATATTTT CASSLRASGNTIYF
TRBJ2-7 . TRBV5-1 TRBD1 TGCGCCAGCAGCTTGGCCTCAGGGGGAAGCTCCTACGAGCAGTACTTC CASSLASGGSSYEQYF
TRBJ1-1 few TRBV7-9 TRBD1 TGTGCCAGCAGAATACAGGGGGCGCGGGACACTGAAGCTTTCTTT CASRIQGARDTEAFF
TRBJ2-5 . TRBV10-3 TRBD1 TGTGCCATCACTAAGGACAGGGGAGAGACCCAGTACTTC CAITKDRGETQYF
TRBJ1-5 once TRBV29-1 TRBD1 TGCAGCATCACCGGGACAGATAGCAATCAGCCCCAGCATTTT CSITGTDSNQPQHF
TRBJ2-1 . TRBV5-1 TRBD1 TGCGCCAGCAGCCCGACAGGGATTGGATACAATGAGCAGTTCTTC CASSPTGIGYNEQFF
TRBJ2-3 . TRBV28 TRBD2 TGTGCCAGCAGTTTGCGACTAGCGGGGGTCACAGATACGCAGTATTTT CASSLRLAGVTDTQYF
TRBJ1-1 . TRBV14 . TGTGCCAGCAGCCAAGATATATTGGGAGGAGCGGCTGAAGCTTTCTTT CASSQDILGGAAEAFF
TRBJ1-1 . TRBV29-1 . TGCAGCGTTGAGGTGAACGGGAACACTGAAGCTTTCTTT CSVEVNGNTEAFF
TRBJ2-3 . TRBV7-8 TRBD1 TGTGCCAGCAGCCCCCGGACAGGCCCAGATACGCAGTATTTT CASSPRTGPDTQYF
TRBJ1-1 . TRBV5-1 TRBD1 TGCGCCAGCAGCTTCGGGACAGGGGGCGGAACTGAAGCTTTCTTT CASSFGTGGGTEAFF
TRBJ1-5 . TRBV4-1 TRBD1 TGCGCCAGCAGCCAAGAGAGGCAGGGGGCAATAGGACAGCCCCAGCATTTT CASSQERQGAIGQPQHF
TRBJ2-7 . TRBV7-8 . TGTGCCAGCAGCTTAGCCGGGAGCTCCTACGAGCAGTACTTC CASSLAGSSYEQYF
TRBJ1-5 once TRBV7-8 . TGTGCCAGCAGCTTAGAATTGCGGGGATCCCACGTCAATCAGCCCCAGCATTTT CASSLELRGSHVNQPQHF
TRBJ2-1 . TRBV6-5 TRBD1 TGTGCCAGCGGCGGGACAGGTTACAATGAGCAGTTCTTC CASGGTGYNEQFF
TRBJ1-3 once TRBV7-6 TRBD1 TGTGCCAGCAGCTTAGTACTGGCAGGGGGCGCCTCTGGAAACACCATATATTTT CASSLVLAGGASGNTIYF
TRBJ1-5 . TRBV18 . TGTGCCAGCTCACCAGCGGTTTTTAGCAATCAGCCCCAGCATTTT CASSPAVFSNQPQHF
TRBJ2-2 . TRBV5-8 . TGTGCCTGTCGGGGGAACACCGGGGAGCTGTTTTTT CACRGNTGELFF
TRBJ2-5 . TRBV24-1 . TGTGCCACCAGCCATCAGGAGGGGACCCAGTACTTC CATSHQEGTQYF
TRBJ2-6 . TRBV24-1 . TGTGCCACCAGTCGCGGGTCTGGGGCCAACGTCCTGACTTTC CATSRGSGANVLTF
TRBJ2-1 . TRBV7-8 TRBD2 TGTGCCAGCAGCTTAGAACCCCTAGGGGCGGGGGTTTCCTACAATGAGCAGTTCTTC CASSLEPLGAGVSYNEQFF
TRBJ2-1 . TRBV2 TRBD2 TGTGCCAGCAGTCCCCGGACTAGCGTTAATGAGCAGTTCTTC CASSPRTSVNEQFF
TRBJ2-3 . TRBV30 . TGTGCCTGGGCGACTAGTTCTGTCACAGATACGCAGTATTTT CAWATSSVTDTQYF
TRBJ2-7 . TRBV15 . TGTGCCACCAGCAGAGGAGGCCTGGGCTACGAGCAGTACTTC CATSRGGLGYEQYF
TRBJ1-1 . TRBV7-9 TRBD1 TGTGCCAGCAGCCGAATGACAGGGGGCACTGAAGCTTTCTTT CASSRMTGGTEAFF
TRBJ2-5 . TRBV19 . TGTGCCAGTAGTAAACGGACAGTTGAAGAGACCCAGTACTTC CASSKRTVEETQYF
TRBJ2-7 . TRBV19 TRBD1 TGTGCCACCTCGGACAGGGACGAGCAGTACTTC CATSDRDEQYF
TRBJ2-3 . TRBV19 TRBD1 TGTGCCGGGGGCGACAGGGGTGGAGATACGCAGTATTTT CAGGDRGGDTQYF